This paragraph reports one T cell receptor beta chain. The antigen is undetermined. The data derive from a study of CD8+ T cells in alopecia areata. The treatment here: oral pan-JAK inhibitor, 5-10 mg twice daily. The ends were cut back, 3 bases at V and 5 bases at J, with 1 base in the middle. CDR3 length: 11 residues. The germline V gene has CDR1 SGHTA and CDR2 FQGNSA. Study-wide results and caveats: Persistence in scalp and blood during tofacitinib was observed for many expanded lesional clones.

cDNA serving as the sequencing template came from extracted, reverse transcribed RNA. Some clones are missing from TCRdb's copy, which holds only in-frame ones; the method was immunoSEQ multiplex PCR. The sample records about 250,000 clones, 45% to 70% being singletons. The chain recombines TRBV7-2 with TRBJ2-2; D remains unclear. The clonotype originates from a human donor with alopecia areata. Material: CD4+ T cells sorted from blood, obtained around week 54, from a patient treated with tofacitinib. The CDR3 spells CASSFTGELFF. In DNA form, the CDR3 reads TGTGCCAGCAGCTTTACCGGGGAGCTGTTTTTT.